The 9 T cell receptor beta chains below come from one sample, sequenced in a study of beta chain features in type 1 diabetes. The study reverse transcribed the entire isolated RNA, so it sequenced expressed TCRB transcripts. Profiled with immunoSEQ multiplex PCR; TCRdb holds only in-frame clones, not every one. This sample has about 140,000 clones, with about 9.1% found just once. The specimen sequenced was central memory CD4+ T cells from blood. Source of these receptors: a woman between 40 and 50 years old in good health.

V and J are TRBV11-2 and TRBJ2-3; TRBD2 agrees at 8 bases. J was trimmed by 4 bases and V by 5 bases; bases with no gene match: 8. Germline CDR1 is SGHAT and CDR2 is FQNNGV. The CDR3 totals 15 residues. The CDR3 protein is CASSARGGPADTQYF. CDR3 nucleotides: TGTGCCAGCAGCGCCCGGGGGGGCCCGGCAGATACGCAGTATTTT.

This chain connects TRBV7-7 to TRBJ1-3, with 10 nucleotides matching TRBD1. V was clipped by 5 bases and J by 2 bases; unmatched bases: 3. CDR3 length equals 15 residues. The germline gives CDR1 SSHAT, CDR2 FNYEAQ (reference sequence). The CDR3 sequence: CASSPGQGAGNTIYF. CDR3 sequence (DNA): TGTGCCAGCAGCCCAGGACAGGGGGCTGGAAACACCATATATTTT.

In its sample, this clone was seen a few times. CDR3 loop: CASSVRDEQYF. In DNA form, the CDR3 reads TGTGCCAGCAGTGTGAGGGACGAGCAGTACTTC. The chain combines TRBV2 with TRBJ2-7; tentative D call: TRBD2 (5 bases). The CDR3 is 11 residues long. Per germline, CDR1 SNHLY and CDR2 FYNNEI. The V end lost 4 bases, the J end lost 5 bases, and 6 bases lay between the germline ends.

Ten or more counts support this clone. The gene calls are TRBV5-6 and TRBJ2-7, with TRBD1 as a possible D gene (5 bases). The CDR3 is 13 residues long. Trimming stripped 1 base from V and 4 bases from J, with 9 bases between. The V gene's germline CDR1 is SGHDT and CDR2 YYEEEE. The CDR3 sequence: CASSLTTGYEQYF. The CDR3 nucleotides read TGTGCCAGCAGCTTGACAACAGGTTACGAGCAGTACTTC.

The gene calls are TRBV15 and TRBJ1-1; D remains unclear. The CDR3 is 13 amino acids. V was pared by 1 base and J by 6 bases, with 9 bases between. CDR1 is LNHNV and CDR2 is YYDKDF in the germline V gene (reference sequence). CDR3 coding DNA: TGTGCCACCAGCAGAGGGGAGTGGCCTGAAGCTTTCTTT. Protein sequence: CATSRGEWPEAFF.

This sequence joins TRBV11-2 and TRBJ2-3; 11 bases map to TRBD2. Germline V gives CDR1 SGHAT, CDR2 FQNNGV. J gave up 4 bases and V 5 bases, and 5 bases lay outside the gene matches. The CDR3 has 15 residues. The CDR3 sequence is CASSLSGGASDTQYF. The CDR3 DNA is TGTGCCAGCAGCCTTAGCGGGGGGGCCTCAGATACGCAGTATTTT.

The rearrangement joins TRBV19 to TRBJ1-1; tentatively, D is TRBD1 (5 bases). Germline values: CDR1 LNHDA, CDR2 SQIVND (reference sequence). CDR3 length equals 14 residues. The V end was cut by 8 bases, the J end by 1 base, with 14 bases between. The CDR3 loop reads CASRFFQGNTEAFF. CDR3 coding DNA: TGTGCCAGTCGATTTTTCCAGGGGAACACTGAAGCTTTCTTT.

This clone was counted between two and nine times. This rearrangement joins TRBV10-3 to TRBJ2-3, with TRBD2 identical over 8 bases. Germline CDR1 is ENHRY and CDR2 is SYGVKD. The length of the CDR3 is 16 residues. Unmatched junction bases numbered 9, after V lost 2 bases and J lost 5 bases. CDR3 loop: CAISEPPGLELDTQYF. The CDR3 DNA reads as TGTGCCATCAGTGAGCCGCCGGGACTAGAGTTAGATACGCAGTATTTT.

This clone was counted a few times. The chain uses TRBV18 and TRBJ2-2, with 7 bases fitting TRBD1. Losses at the gene ends were 2 bases for V and 5 bases for J; bases not matched to a gene: 2. The CDR3 length is 14 residues. Germline V gene lookup returns CDR1 KGHSH and CDR2 LQKENI. The CDR3 coding sequence is TGTGCCAGCTCACCAACAGGGGTGACCGGGGAGCTGTTTTTT. Its translation: CASSPTGVTGELFF.